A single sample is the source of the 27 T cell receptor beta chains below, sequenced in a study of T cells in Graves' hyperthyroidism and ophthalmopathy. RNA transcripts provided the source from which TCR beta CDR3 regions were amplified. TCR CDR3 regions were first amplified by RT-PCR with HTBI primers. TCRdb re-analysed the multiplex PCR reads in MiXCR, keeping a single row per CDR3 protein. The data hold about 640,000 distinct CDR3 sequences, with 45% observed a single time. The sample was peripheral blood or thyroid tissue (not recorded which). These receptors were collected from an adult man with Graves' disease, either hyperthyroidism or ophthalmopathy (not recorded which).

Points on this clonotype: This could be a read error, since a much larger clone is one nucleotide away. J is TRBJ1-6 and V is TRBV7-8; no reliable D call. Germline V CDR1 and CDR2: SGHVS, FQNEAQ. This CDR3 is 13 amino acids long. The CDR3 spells CASSYGVGSLLHF. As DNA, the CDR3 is TGTGCCAGCAGTTACGGGGTCGGTTCACTCCTCCACTTT. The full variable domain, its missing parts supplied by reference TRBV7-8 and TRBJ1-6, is GAGVSQSPRYKVAKRGQDVALRCDPISGHVSLFWYQQALGQGPEFLTYFQNEAQLDKSGLPSDRFFAERPEGSVSTLKIQRTQQEDSAVYLCASSYGVGSLLHFGNGTRLTVT.

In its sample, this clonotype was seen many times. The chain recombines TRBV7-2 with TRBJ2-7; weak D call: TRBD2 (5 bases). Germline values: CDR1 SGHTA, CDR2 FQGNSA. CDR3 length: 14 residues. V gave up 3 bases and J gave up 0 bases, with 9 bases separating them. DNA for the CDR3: TGTGCCAGCAGCTTCGCGGGCAGCTCCTACGAGCAGTACTTC. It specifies CASSFAGSSYEQYF. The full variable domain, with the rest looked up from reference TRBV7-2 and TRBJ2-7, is GAGVSQSPSNKVTEKGKDVELRCDPISGHTALYWYRQSLGQGLEFLIYFQGNSAPDKSGLPSDRFSAERTGGSVSTLTIQRTQQEDSAVYLCASSFAGSSYEQYFGPGTRLTVT.

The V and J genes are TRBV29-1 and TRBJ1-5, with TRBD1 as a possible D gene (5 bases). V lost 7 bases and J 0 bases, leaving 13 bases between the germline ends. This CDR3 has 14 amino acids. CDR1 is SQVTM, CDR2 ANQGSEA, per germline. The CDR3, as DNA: TGCAGCGCCGGGACTCGGAATAGCAATCAGCCCCAGCATTTT. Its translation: CSAGTRNSNQPQHF.

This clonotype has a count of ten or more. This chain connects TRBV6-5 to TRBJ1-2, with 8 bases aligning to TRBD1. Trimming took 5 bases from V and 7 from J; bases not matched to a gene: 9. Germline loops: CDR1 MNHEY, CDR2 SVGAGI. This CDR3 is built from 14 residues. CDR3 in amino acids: CASSPLGQGFGYTF. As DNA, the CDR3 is TGTGCCAGCAGTCCCTTAGGACAGGGATTTGGCTACACCTTC.

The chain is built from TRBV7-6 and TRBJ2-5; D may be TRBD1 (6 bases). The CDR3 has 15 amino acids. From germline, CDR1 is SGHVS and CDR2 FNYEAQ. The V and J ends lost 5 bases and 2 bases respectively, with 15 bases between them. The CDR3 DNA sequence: TGTGCCAGCAGCCCCGGGACACGCGATCAAGAGACCCAGTACTTC. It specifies CASSPGTRDQETQYF.

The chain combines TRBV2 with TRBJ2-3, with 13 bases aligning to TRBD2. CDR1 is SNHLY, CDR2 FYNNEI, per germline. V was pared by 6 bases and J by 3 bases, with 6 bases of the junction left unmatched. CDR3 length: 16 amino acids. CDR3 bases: TGTGCCAGCAGCGATACTAGCGGGGGGGGTACAGATACGCAGTATTTT. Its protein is CASSDTSGGGTDTQYF.

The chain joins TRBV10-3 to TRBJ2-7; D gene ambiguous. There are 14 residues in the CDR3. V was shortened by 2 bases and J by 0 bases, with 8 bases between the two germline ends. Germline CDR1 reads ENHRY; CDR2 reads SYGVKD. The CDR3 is CAISEDTLSYEQYF. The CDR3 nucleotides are TGTGCCATCAGTGAGGACACCCTCTCCTACGAGCAGTACTTC.

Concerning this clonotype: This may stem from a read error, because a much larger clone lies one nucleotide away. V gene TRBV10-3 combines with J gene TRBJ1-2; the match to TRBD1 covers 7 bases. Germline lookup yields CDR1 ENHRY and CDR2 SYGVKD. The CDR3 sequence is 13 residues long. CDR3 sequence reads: CASSGQTGKGYTF. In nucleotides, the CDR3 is TGTGCCAGCAGTGGACAGACAGGGAAGGGCTACACCTTC.

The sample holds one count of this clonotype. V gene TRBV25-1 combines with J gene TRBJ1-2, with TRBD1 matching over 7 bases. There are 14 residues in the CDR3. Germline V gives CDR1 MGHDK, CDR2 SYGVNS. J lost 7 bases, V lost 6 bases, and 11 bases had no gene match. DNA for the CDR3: TGTGCCAGCAGACTTACAGGGGTAACCGGTGGCTACACCTTC. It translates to CASRLTGVTGGYTF.

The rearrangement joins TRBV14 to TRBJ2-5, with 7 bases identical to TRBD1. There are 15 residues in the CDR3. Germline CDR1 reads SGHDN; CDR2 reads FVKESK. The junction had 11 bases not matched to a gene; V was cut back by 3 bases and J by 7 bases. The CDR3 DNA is TGTGCCAGCAGCCATAGCCGGGACAGCTCATGGACCCAGTACTTC. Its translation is CASSHSRDSSWTQYF.

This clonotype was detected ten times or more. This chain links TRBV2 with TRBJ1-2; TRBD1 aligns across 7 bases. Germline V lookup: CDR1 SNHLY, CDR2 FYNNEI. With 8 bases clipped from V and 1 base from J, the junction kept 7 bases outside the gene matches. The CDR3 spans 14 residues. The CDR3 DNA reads TGTGCCAGCCTTCTTCAGGGGGTTAACTATGGCTACACCTTC. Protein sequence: CASLLQGVNYGYTF.

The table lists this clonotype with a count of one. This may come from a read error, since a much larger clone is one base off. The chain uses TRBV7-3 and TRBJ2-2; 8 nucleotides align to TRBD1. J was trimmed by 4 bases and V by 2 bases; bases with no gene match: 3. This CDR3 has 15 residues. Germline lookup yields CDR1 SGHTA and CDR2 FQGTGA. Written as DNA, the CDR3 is TGTGCCAGCAGCTTACATGGACAGGGCACCGGGGAGCTGTTTTTT. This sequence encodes CASSLHGQGTGELFF. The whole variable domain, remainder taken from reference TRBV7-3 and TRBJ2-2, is GAGVSQTPSNKVTEKGKYVELRCDPISGHTALYWYRQSLGQGPEFLIYFQGTGAADDSGLPNDRFFAVRPEGSVSTLKIQRTERGDSAVYLCASSLHGQGTGELFFGEGSRLTVL.

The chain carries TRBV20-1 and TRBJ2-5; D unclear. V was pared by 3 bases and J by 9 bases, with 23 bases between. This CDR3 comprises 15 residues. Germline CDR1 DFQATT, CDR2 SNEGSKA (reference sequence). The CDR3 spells CSARANMEGSLAQYF. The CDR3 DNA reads TGCAGTGCTAGGGCCAACATGGAAGGGTCTCTGGCCCAGTACTTC.

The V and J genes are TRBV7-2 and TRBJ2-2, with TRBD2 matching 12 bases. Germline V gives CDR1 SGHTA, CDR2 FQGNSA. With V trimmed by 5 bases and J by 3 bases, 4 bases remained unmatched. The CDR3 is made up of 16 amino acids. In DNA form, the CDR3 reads TGTGCCAGCAGCAAAACTAGCGGGAGGTACACCGGGGAGCTGTTTTTT. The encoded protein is CASSKTSGRYTGELFF. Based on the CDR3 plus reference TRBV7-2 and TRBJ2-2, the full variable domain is GAGVSQSPSNKVTEKGKDVELRCDPISGHTALYWYRQSLGQGLEFLIYFQGNSAPDKSGLPSDRFSAERTGGSVSTLTIQRTQQEDSAVYLCASSKTSGRYTGELFFGEGSRLTVL.

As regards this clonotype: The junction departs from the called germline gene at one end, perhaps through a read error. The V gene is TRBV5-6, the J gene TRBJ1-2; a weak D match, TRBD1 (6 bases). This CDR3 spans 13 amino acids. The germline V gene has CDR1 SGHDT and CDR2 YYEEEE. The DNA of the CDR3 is TGTGCCAGCAGCCTGACAGGAGTGTATGGCCACACCTTC. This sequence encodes CASSLTGVYGHTF.

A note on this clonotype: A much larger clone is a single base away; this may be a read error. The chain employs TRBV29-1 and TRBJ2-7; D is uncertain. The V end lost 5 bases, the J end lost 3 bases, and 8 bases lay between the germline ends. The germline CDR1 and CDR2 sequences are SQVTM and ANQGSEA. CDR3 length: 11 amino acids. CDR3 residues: CSVPTVYEQYF. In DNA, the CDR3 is TGCAGCGTTCCGACTGTCTACGAGCAGTACTTC.

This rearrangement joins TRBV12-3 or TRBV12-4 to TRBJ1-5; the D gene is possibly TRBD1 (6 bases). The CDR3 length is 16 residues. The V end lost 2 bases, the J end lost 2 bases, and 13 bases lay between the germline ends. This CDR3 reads CASSLSRGAGNQPQHF. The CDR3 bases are TGTGCCAGCAGTTTATCGCGGGGGGCGGGCAATCAGCCCCAGCATTTT.

CDR3 sequence (DNA): TGTGCCAGCAGTTATGGGACAGGCGGCTCCTACGAGCAGTACTTC. Its protein product is CASSYGTGGSYEQYF. The chain couples TRBV7-9 to TRBJ2-7; 8 nucleotides line up with TRBD1. The junction had 7 bases not matched to a gene; V was cut back by 6 bases and J by 0 bases. Germline V lookup: CDR1 SEHNR, CDR2 FQNEAQ (reference sequence). The CDR3 spans 15 residues.

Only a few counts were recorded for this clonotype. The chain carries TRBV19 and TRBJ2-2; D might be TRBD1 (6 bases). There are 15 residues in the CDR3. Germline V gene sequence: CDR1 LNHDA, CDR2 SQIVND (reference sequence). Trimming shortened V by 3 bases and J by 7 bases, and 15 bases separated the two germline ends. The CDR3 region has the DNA TGTGCCAGTAGTATCAACAGGGTAATTGTCGGGGAGCTGTTTTTT. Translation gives CASSINRVIVGELFF.

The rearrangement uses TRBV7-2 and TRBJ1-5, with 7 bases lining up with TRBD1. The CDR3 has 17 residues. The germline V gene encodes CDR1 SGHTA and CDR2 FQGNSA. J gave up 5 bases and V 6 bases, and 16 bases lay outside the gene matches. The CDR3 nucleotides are TGTGCCAGCAGGCCCGGACTAGCGAGGCAGGGGGATCAGCCCCAGCATTTT. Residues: CASRPGLARQGDQPQHF.

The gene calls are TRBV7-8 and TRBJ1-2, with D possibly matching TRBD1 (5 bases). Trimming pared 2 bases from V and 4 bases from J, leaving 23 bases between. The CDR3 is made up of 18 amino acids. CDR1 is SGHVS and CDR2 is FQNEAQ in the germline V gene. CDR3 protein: CASSLLAHPSIDSYGYTF. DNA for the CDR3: TGTGCCAGCAGCTTACTCGCACATCCCTCAATAGACAGCTATGGCTACACCTTC.

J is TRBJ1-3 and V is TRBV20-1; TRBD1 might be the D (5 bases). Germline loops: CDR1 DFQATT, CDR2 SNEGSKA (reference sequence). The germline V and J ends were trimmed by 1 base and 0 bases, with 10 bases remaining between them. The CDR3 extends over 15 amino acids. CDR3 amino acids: CSARVPGTSGNTIYF. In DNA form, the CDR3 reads TGCAGTGCTAGAGTTCCAGGGACCTCTGGAAACACCATATATTTT.

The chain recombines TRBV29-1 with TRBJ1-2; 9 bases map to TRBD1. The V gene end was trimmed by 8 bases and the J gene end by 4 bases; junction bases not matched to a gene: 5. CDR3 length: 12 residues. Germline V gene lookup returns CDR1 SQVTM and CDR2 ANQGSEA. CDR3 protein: CSLGQGTYGYTF. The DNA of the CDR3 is TGCAGCTTGGGACAGGGTACCTATGGCTACACCTTC.

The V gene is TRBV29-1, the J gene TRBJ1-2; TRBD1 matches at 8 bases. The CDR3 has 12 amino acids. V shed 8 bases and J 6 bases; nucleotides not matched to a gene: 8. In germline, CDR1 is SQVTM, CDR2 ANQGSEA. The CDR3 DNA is TGCAGCAGTTTCCTGACAGGGGATGGCTACACCTTC. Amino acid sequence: CSSFLTGDGYTF.

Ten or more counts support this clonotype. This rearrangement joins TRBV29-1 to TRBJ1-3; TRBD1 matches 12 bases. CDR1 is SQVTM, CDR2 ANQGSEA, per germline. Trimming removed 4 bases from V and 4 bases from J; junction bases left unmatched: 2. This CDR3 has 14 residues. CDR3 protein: CSVGGTGGGNTIYF. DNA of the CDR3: TGCAGCGTTGGGGGGACAGGGGGCGGAAACACCATATATTTT.

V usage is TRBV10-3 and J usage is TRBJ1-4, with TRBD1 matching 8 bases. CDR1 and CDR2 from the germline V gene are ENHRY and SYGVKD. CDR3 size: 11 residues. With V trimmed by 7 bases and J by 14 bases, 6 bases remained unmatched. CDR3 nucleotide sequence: TGTGCCATCAATGACAGGGGCGGTCTGTTTTTT. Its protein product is CAINDRGGLFF.

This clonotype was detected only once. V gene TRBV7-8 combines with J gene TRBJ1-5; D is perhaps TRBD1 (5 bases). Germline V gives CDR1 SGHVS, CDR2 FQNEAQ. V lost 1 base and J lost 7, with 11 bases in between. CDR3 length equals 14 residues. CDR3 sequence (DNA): TGTGCCAGCAGCTTAGAGGGGTCAAGACAGCCCCAGCATTTT. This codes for CASSLEGSRQPQHF.